This TCR beta chain was identified in a study of T cells in Graves' hyperthyroidism and ophthalmopathy. Amplification of TCR beta CDR3 regions was performed using RNA transcripts as template. HTBI primers drove first-round RT-PCR of the TCR CDR3. One entry per CDR3 protein, called by TCRdb with MiXCR from the multiplex PCR reads. The sample lists under 350,000 distinct CDR3 sequences; approximately 13% were seen once. Overall study findings and caveats: Most clonotypes expanded in the thyroid (above 0.001) were also present in blood.

For this clonotype: Its specificity is not known.

The sequencing input was blood. The TCR was taken from a woman in her 40s with Graves' hyperthyroidism.

DNA of the CDR3: TGTGCCAGCAGTTTGTTATTAAATCAGCCCCAGCATTTT. Amino acids: CASSLLLNQPQHF. This sequence joins TRBV12-3 or TRBV12-4 and TRBJ1-5, with unresolved D. The CDR3 has 13 residues. V lost 3 bases and J lost 4, with 7 bases in between.